The TCR beta chain described here comes from a study of cytomegalovirus exposure and HLA in healthy donors. V trimming: 4 bases; J trimming: 7 bases; junction bases outside the gene matches: 9. CDR1 is SGHNT, CDR2 YYREEE, per germline (reference sequence). This CDR3 has 14 amino acids. PCR primers comprised 60 Vbeta and 13 Jbeta primers. TCRdb keeps only in-frame clones here, not all; method: immunoSEQ multiplex PCR. The table has over 100,000 clones, over 65% seen once; the top ten hold roughly 2.6%. This sequence was found in a female donor in good health and CMV-seronegative. V usage is TRBV5-4 and J usage is TRBJ1-2; 8 bases fit TRBD1. Sequenced sample: PBMCs. The CDR3 DNA reads as TGTGCCAGCAGCCCTGGACAGGGAAGGGGTGGCTACACCTTC. Residues: CASSPGQGRGGYTF.